What follows are 25 T cell receptor beta chains derived from one specimen sequenced in a study of T cells in localized non-small cell lung cancer. Data came from immunoSEQ multiplex PCR; TCRdb stores just in-frame clones and leaves some out. The sample records 15,000 to 20,000 clones, 80% to 90% being singletons. Here the sequenced sample was peripheral blood, taken before any cancer treatment. These receptors all come from a male donor aged 60 or older with stage II squamous cell lung carcinoma.

The chain links TRBV7-8 to TRBJ2-5, with no clear D. Per germline, CDR1 SGHVS and CDR2 FQNEAQ. The CDR3 runs 14 residues. V dropped 1 base and J dropped 5 bases, with 11 bases sitting between them. The CDR3 reads CASSLDPGIETQYF. As DNA, the CDR3 is TGTGCCAGCAGCTTAGATCCCGGAATTGAGACCCAGTACTTC.

The chain joins TRBV30 to TRBJ2-7; D possibly matches TRBD1 or TRBD2 (6 bases each). Germline-derived CDR1 and CDR2 are GTSNPN and SVGIG (reference sequence). The V end lost 4 bases, the J end lost 4 bases, and 14 bases lay between the germline ends. The CDR3 has 13 amino acids. CDR3 sequence (DNA): TGTGCCTGGAATTTACCGGGGGCTTACGAGCAGTACTTC. It translates to CAWNLPGAYEQYF.

The V call is TRBV29-1, the J call TRBJ2-1; TRBD2 is a possible D gene (6 bases). This CDR3 region has 12 residues. Germline V gene data show CDR1 as SQVTM and CDR2 as ANQGSEA. CDR3 sequence (DNA): TGCAGTGGAGGGGAGGCCTACAATGAGCAGTTCTTC. This translates into CSGGEAYNEQFF.

The chain has TRBV28 and TRBJ2-7; 10 bases line up with TRBD1. V lost 6 bases, J lost 5 bases, and 10 bases stayed unmatched. CDR3 length: 15 residues. Germline CDR1 reads MDHEN; CDR2 reads SYDVKM. CDR3 amino acids: CASRRQGARSHEQYF. The CDR3 bases are TGTGCCAGCAGGCGACAGGGGGCGCGGAGCCACGAGCAGTACTTC.

This clone was seen a single time. The chain employs TRBV6-6 and TRBJ2-5, with D possibly matching TRBD2 (6 bases). Per germline, CDR1 MNHNY and CDR2 SVGAGI (reference sequence). CDR3 length equals 14 residues. V was clipped by 7 bases and J by 3 bases, with 15 bases between them. In nucleotides, the CDR3 is TGTGCCAGCACTCGCAAGGAGGGTAAAGAGACCCAGTACTTC. It codes for CASTRKEGKETQYF.

This clone appeared a single time. The V and J genes are TRBV28 and TRBJ2-1; D remains ambiguous. Germline-derived CDR1 and CDR2 are MDHEN and SYDVKM. The germline V and J ends were trimmed by 6 bases and 2 bases, with 5 bases remaining between them. The CDR3 is 12 amino acids. In DNA, the CDR3 is TGTGCCAGCAGAGGGCCCTACAATGAGCAGTTCTTC. The encoded protein is CASRGPYNEQFF.

Comment on this clone: The same CDR3 is also encoded by other DNA sequences in this sample. V and J are TRBV28 and TRBJ1-5; unclear D gene. V was clipped by 2 bases and J by 2 bases, with 7 bases between them. The CDR3 runs to 14 residues. Germline V gene data show CDR1 as MDHEN and CDR2 as SYDVKM. The CDR3 bases are TGTGCCAGCAGTTTAGGGCAGGGCAATCAGCCCCAGCATTTT. Translated, it gives CASSLGQGNQPQHF.

This chain links TRBV5-4 with TRBJ2-1, with D possibly called TRBD1 or TRBD2 (5 bases each). The CDR3 runs to 14 residues. Germline CDR1 reads SGHNT; CDR2 reads YYREEE (reference sequence). Trimming pared 9 bases from V and 6 bases from J, leaving 19 bases between. CDR3 in amino acids: CATKGQGGGNEQFF. CDR3 DNA: TGTGCCACAAAGGGGCAGGGTGGGGGCAATGAGCAGTTCTTC.

J is TRBJ2-7 and V is TRBV27, with 9 bases identical to TRBD1. CDR3 size: 15 residues. The J segment lost 3 bases and the V segment lost 5 bases, leaving 8 bases of the junction unmatched. CDR1 MNHEY and CDR2 SMNVEV come from the germline V gene (reference sequence). Here the CDR3 reads CASSPGQGRDYEQYF. The DNA of the CDR3 is TGTGCCAGCAGTCCCGGACAGGGGAGGGACTACGAGCAGTACTTC.

In DNA form, the CDR3 reads TGTGCCAGTAGTCCCACCCGGGGAAACACCATATATTTT. This sequence encodes CASSPTRGNTIYF. The chain links TRBV19 to TRBJ1-3; D gene uncertain. CDR1 and CDR2 (germline): LNHDA, SQIVND (reference sequence). The V gene lost 5 bases and the J gene lost 4 bases, with 9 bases spanning the gap. CDR3 length: 13 amino acids.

The chain links TRBV19 to TRBJ1-1, with no clear D. The CDR3 is made up of 15 amino acids. From germline, CDR1 is LNHDA and CDR2 SQIVND (reference sequence). Trimming shortened V by 5 bases and J by 0 bases, and 13 bases separated the two germline ends. The CDR3 region is CASSPRTFMNTEAFF. The CDR3 DNA sequence: TGTGCCAGTAGTCCCCGGACCTTTATGAACACTGAAGCTTTCTTT. Full variable domain (outside the CDR3, taken from reference TRBV19 and TRBJ1-1): DGGITQSPKYLFRKEGQNVTLSCEQNLNHDAMYWYRQDPGQGLRLIYYSQIVNDFQKGDIAEGYSVSREKKESFPLTVTSAQKNPTAFYLCASSPRTFMNTEAFFGQGTRLTVV.

The CDR3 nucleotides are TGTGCCACCGCGGATTCGCCAAAGGGGTTGAACTATGGCTACACCTTC. Translation gives CATADSPKGLNYGYTF. The J gene is TRBJ1-2, the V gene TRBV10-3, with D possibly being TRBD1 (5 bases). The CDR3 covers 16 residues. V gave up 10 bases and J gave up 2 bases, with 23 bases separating them. Per the germline V gene, CDR1 is ENHRY and CDR2 is SYGVKD.

The rearrangement uses TRBV28 and TRBJ2-7; 8 positions match TRBD1. Germline assignment: CDR1 MDHEN and CDR2 SYDVKM. CDR3 length: 15 amino acids. The junction had 9 bases not matched to a gene; V was cut back by 4 bases and J by 4 bases. The CDR3 coding sequence is TGTGCCAGCAGTTCTACGACAGGGGTTTTGTACGAGCAGTACTTC. This encodes CASSSTTGVLYEQYF.

The CDR3 DNA is TGTGCCAGCAGCACCCCTATAAGACCGAGTAATGAAAAACTGTTTTTT. Protein product: CASSTPIRPSNEKLFF. The chain couples TRBV7-2 to TRBJ1-4; D unresolved. The CDR3 contains 16 residues. Deletions cut 5 bases from V and 4 bases from J, with 17 bases between. Germline CDR1 SGHTA, CDR2 FQGNSA.

The chain carries TRBV5-4 and TRBJ1-1; D gene uncertain. Germline-derived CDR1 and CDR2 are SGHNT and YYREEE (reference sequence). V lost 0 bases to trimming and J lost 3 bases, with 3 bases between them. CDR3 length equals 12 residues. In DNA form, the CDR3 reads TGTGCCAGCAGCTTGGAGTACACTGAAGCTTTCTTT. Its protein is CASSLEYTEAFF.

The chain carries TRBV14 and TRBJ2-5; unclear D gene. The germline V gene has CDR1 SGHDN and CDR2 FVKESK. The CDR3 is 14 amino acids. V lost 0 bases, J lost 7 bases, and 12 bases lay in between. CDR3 loop: CASSQDASWGTQYF. The CDR3 DNA sequence: TGTGCCAGCAGCCAAGATGCCTCTTGGGGGACCCAGTACTTC.

This sequence joins TRBV4-2 and TRBJ2-5; perhaps TRBD2 as D (6 bases). This CDR3 has 16 residues. V lost 1 base and J lost 5, with 17 bases in between. Looked up from germline, CDR1 is LGHNA and CDR2 is YNFKEQ. The CDR3 DNA sequence: TGTGCCAGCAGCCAAGTTGGTTCCGGAGGGCAGGAGACCCAGTACTTC. Translation: CASSQVGSGGQETQYF.

The chain uses TRBV4-1 and TRBJ2-1, with 13 bases matching TRBD2. Germline V gives CDR1 MGHRA, CDR2 YSYEKL. V gave up 3 bases and J gave up 7 bases; unmatched junction bases: 3. This CDR3 contains 15 residues. This CDR3 is CASSHGLAGENEQFF. CDR3 bases: TGCGCCAGCAGCCACGGACTAGCGGGAGAGAATGAGCAGTTCTTC.

The chain joins TRBV9 to TRBJ2-3; 7 bases fit TRBD2. The V gene's germline CDR1 is SGDLS and CDR2 YYNGEE. The V and J ends lost 4 bases and 2 bases, in that order; junction bases with no gene match: 10. The CDR3 consists of 16 residues. In nucleotides, the CDR3 is TGTGCCAGCAGCCAAACGGCTAGCGGAATCACAGATACGCAGTATTTT. Protein product: CASSQTASGITDTQYF.

The gene calls are TRBV30 and TRBJ2-5; D may be TRBD1 (5 bases). V lost 1 base, J lost 1 base, and 13 bases lay in between. Germline-derived CDR1 and CDR2 are GTSNPN and SVGIG (reference sequence). The CDR3 sequence is 15 residues long. The CDR3: CAWSALSGFQETQYF. DNA for the CDR3: TGTGCCTGGAGTGCCCTCTCAGGGTTCCAAGAGACCCAGTACTTC.

The rearrangement links TRBV9 to TRBJ2-1, with D possibly being TRBD1 (6 bases). V lost 3 bases, J lost 2 bases, and 9 bases lay in between. This CDR3 comprises 14 residues. The germline gives CDR1 SGDLS, CDR2 YYNGEE. The DNA for the CDR3 is TGTGCCAGCAGCGGGACAGATACCTACAATGAGCAGTTCTTC. Translation: CASSGTDTYNEQFF.

The chain recombines TRBV29-1 with TRBJ1-1; D perhaps matches TRBD1 (6 bases). Per the germline V gene, CDR1 is SQVTM and CDR2 is ANQGSEA. With 3 bases removed from V and 4 bases from J, the gap between germline ends came to 12 bases. CDR3 length equals 13 residues. This CDR3 is CSVEGRTATEAFF. The CDR3 coding sequence is TGCAGCGTTGAGGGGCGGACAGCCACTGAAGCTTTCTTT. Combining the CDR3 with reference TRBV29-1 and TRBJ1-1 gives the whole variable domain SAVISQKPSRDICQRGTSLTIQCQVDSQVTMMFWYRQQPGQSLTLIATANQGSEATYESGFVIDKFPISRPNLTFSTLTVSNMSPEDSSIYLCSVEGRTATEAFFGQGTRLTVV.

This clone was seen only once. The chain recombines TRBV27 with TRBJ1-2, with 8 bases lining up with TRBD1. With V trimmed by 3 bases and J by 4 bases, 4 bases remained unmatched. The V gene's germline CDR1 is MNHEY and CDR2 SMNVEV (reference sequence). The CDR3 length is 14 residues. DNA of the CDR3: TGTGCCAGCAGTTTCTTAGGACAGGGCTATGGCTACACCTTC. Translated, it gives CASSFLGQGYGYTF.

This sequence joins TRBV29-1 and TRBJ2-3; 10 bases line up with TRBD2. The germline V gene encodes CDR1 SQVTM and CDR2 ANQGSEA. The CDR3 runs to 14 residues. The trim removed 6 bases at V and 1 base at J, leaving 4 bases unmatched. The DNA of the CDR3 is TGCAGCGTGGGGAGCGGGAGGGGCACAGATACGCAGTATTTT. It translates to CSVGSGRGTDTQYF.

The V call is TRBV6-5, the J call TRBJ2-7; no clear D gene. Trimming stripped 10 bases from V and 2 bases from J, with 9 bases between. Per the germline V gene, CDR1 is MNHEY and CDR2 is SVGAGI. The CDR3 covers 11 residues. CDR3 in DNA: TGTGCCACCATTACCCCCTACGAGCAGTACTTC. Encoded protein: CATITPYEQYF.